Here is one TCR beta chain with its context. It has no known antigen specificity. From each donor, a roughly 2.3 ml peripheral blood sample was collected into PAXgene tubes and stored at -80 degrees C. Without T cell sorting, total RNA was isolated from whole blood using the PAXgene blood miRNA kit on an automated QIAcube. Deep TCRalpha and TCRbeta repertoire profiling with unique molecular barcoding was performed on peripheral blood of monozygotic twin pairs concordant or discordant for inflammatory bowel disease. Smoking habits were recorded for all twin pairs, and each individual was classified as a current, former or never smoker. Library preparation employed 5' RACE. The input for every TCR library was roughly 3.5 ug of total RNA. cDNA was synthesized with SMARTScribe reverse transcriptase in eight separate reactions per sample. During cDNA synthesis, template switching introduced unique molecular identifiers that contained a 6-nucleotide sample barcode. Amplification of TCRalpha and TCRbeta cDNA involved two nested PCRs of approximately 16 and 10 cycles, and each PCR was followed by bead purification. Before amplification, the cDNA was both treated with uracil DNA-glycosylase and purified with the QIAquick PCR purification kit. The second PCR added Illumina TruSeq-compatible adapters along with sample-specific barcodes. TapeStation and Qubit were used to check library quality and concentration, and 4.5 to 6.5 ng of each library was pooled. Sequencing of pooled libraries was carried out on an Illumina HiSeq2500 single-index Rapid Run using 2 x 100 bp reads and custom sequencing primers. Under the source paper's analysis protocol: UMI-based consensus assembly with MiGEC version 1.2.6 was used to correct PCR and sequencing errors. MiXCR version 2.1.1 was used to carry out V(D)J alignment, clonotype assembly and CDR3 extraction. To normalise gene usage, clonotype sharing and MAIT/NKT TCR abundance, the top 1000, 10 000 and 20 000 clonotypes in each sample were analysed. Diversity was computed as the inverse Simpson index with the vegan R package after downsampling to 27 000 UMIs. Paired Mann-Whitney U tests were applied to discordant twin pairs, with Benjamini-Hochberg correction for multiple testing. After reprocessing by TCRdb, each CDR3 protein sequence is one entry, and no DNA is given. TCRdb's processing, not the authors' own work, is the source of the V and J calls. The sample's table lists a count of about 210,000 distinct CDR3 sequences. The ten largest clones add up to roughly 1.7% of the sample.

The entry originates in a study of monozygotic twins with inflammatory bowel disease (dated 2019 in TCRdb). Background for the entire study: A total of approximately 28 monozygotic twin pairs were included in the full study, comprising nine German pairs (four IBD-concordant, five IBD-discordant) and 19 IBD-discordant Danish pairs. Each individual had, on average, about 151 000 unique TCRalpha sequences and 181 000 unique TCRbeta sequences available for analysis. The search for disease-associated traits relied mainly on comparing, within discordant pairs, IBD patients with their genetically identical healthy co-twins.

Overall study outcomes, separate from this receptor: No single strong signal or clonotype linked to IBD turned up in the results, so the idea that one exists was not supported. Repertoire similarity did not differ between concordant and discordant twins, which could be due to limited statistical power. The analysis was unable to tell apart different T cell subtypes. A decrease in TCRbeta repertoire diversity, as measured by inverse Simpson index, was observed in IBD patients compared with their healthy co-twins. IBD patients shared fewer clonotypes with other individuals than healthy twins did, most markedly in patients showing signs of disease activity. Background noise and inter-individual variability may have been introduced into the repertoires by the differing immunosuppressive treatments among patients.

The sequencing sample was made of blood. The TCR sequence derives from a human donor with ulcerative colitis or Crohn's disease, or a healthy co-twin of an affected twin (not recorded which).

This receptor has the CDR3 CASSLEGWEAFF. The sequence links TRBV7-2 to TRBJ1-1. The CDR3 numbers 12 residues from cysteine through phenylalanine. The DNA is unrecorded. CDR1 and CDR2 were assigned from the germline V gene as SGHTA and FQGNSA.